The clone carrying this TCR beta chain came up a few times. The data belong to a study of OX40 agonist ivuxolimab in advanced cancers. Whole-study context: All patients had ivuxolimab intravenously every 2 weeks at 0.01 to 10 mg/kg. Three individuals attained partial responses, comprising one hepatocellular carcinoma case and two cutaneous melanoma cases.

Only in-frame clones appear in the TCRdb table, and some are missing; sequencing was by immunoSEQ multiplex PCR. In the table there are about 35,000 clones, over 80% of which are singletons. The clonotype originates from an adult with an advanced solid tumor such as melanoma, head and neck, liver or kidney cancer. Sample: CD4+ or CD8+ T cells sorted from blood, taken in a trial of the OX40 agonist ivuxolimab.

This chain's CDR3 is CASSLDFGEQYF. The CDR3 DNA is TGTGCCAGCAGCTTAGATTTCGGCGAGCAGTACTTC. The gene calls are TRBV7-9 and TRBJ2-7; D gene uncertain. V was cut by 1 base and J by 6 bases, with 7 bases left in between. The length of the CDR3 is 12 residues. CDR1 is SEHNR, CDR2 FQNEAQ, per germline (reference sequence).